These 9 T cell receptor beta chains were sequenced from one sample in a study of PD-L1 blockade in urothelial cancer. The method was immunoSEQ multiplex PCR; TCRdb's version includes in-frame clones alone and lacks a portion of them. The sample records about 76,000 clones, 75% to 95% being singletons. The sample's time point: peripheral blood 6 weeks after treatment start. This specimen consisted of PBMCs, obtained around atezolizumab (anti-PD-L1) treatment. The receptors shown here come from a woman of 80 years or more with urothelial cancer.

The chain uses TRBV27 and TRBJ1-5, with a weak D call TRBD1 (6 bases). The CDR3 is 15 residues long. V lost 0 bases to trimming and J lost 0 bases, with 6 bases between them. From germline, CDR1 is MNHEY and CDR2 SMNVEV (reference sequence). The CDR3 loop reads CASSLSRGSNQPQHF. Here the CDR3 DNA reads TGTGCCAGCAGTTTATCCAGGGGTAGCAATCAGCCCCAGCATTTT.

Only a few counts were recorded for this clone. The rearrangement uses TRBV27 and TRBJ2-7; D possibly corresponds to TRBD2 (5 bases). The germline V gene encodes CDR1 MNHEY and CDR2 SMNVEV (reference sequence). The CDR3 consists of 13 residues. Deletions cut 2 bases from V and 4 bases from J, with 9 bases between. The DNA of the CDR3 is TGTGCCAGCAGTTTAGGAGGTTGGTACGAGCAGTACTTC. Residues: CASSLGGWYEQYF.

The genes are TRBV7-2 and TRBJ1-1; 7 bases match TRBD1. The CDR3 spans 13 residues. Germline CDR1 reads SGHTA; CDR2 reads FQGNSA. The V gene end was trimmed by 8 bases and the J gene end by 1 base; junction bases not matched to a gene: 4. The CDR3 loop is CASRGQPNTEAFF. CDR3 bases: TGTGCCAGCCGGGGACAGCCGAACACTGAAGCTTTCTTT.

The chain combines TRBV7-8 with TRBJ2-1; the D gene is possibly TRBD2 (5 bases). CDR1 and CDR2 (germline): SGHVS, FQNEAQ. This CDR3 has 14 residues. Deletions cut 4 bases from V and 6 bases from J, with 13 bases between. DNA of the CDR3: TGTGCCAGCAGCTCCCCAATAGCGTTCAATGAGCAGTTCTTC. Its translation: CASSSPIAFNEQFF.

With regard to this clone: The sample has other DNA sequences that encode this CDR3 too. The chain recombines TRBV30 with TRBJ2-2; 8 nucleotides line up with TRBD1. Looked up from germline, CDR1 is GTSNPN and CDR2 is SVGIG (reference sequence). This CDR3 is built from 14 residues. With 3 bases clipped from V and 0 bases from J, the junction kept 0 bases outside the gene matches. CDR3 loop: CAWRDRANTGELFF. CDR3 sequence (DNA): TGTGCCTGGAGGGACAGGGCGAACACCGGGGAGCTGTTTTTT.

The rearrangement joins TRBV27 to TRBJ1-4, with 9 bases aligning to TRBD1. After removal of 11 bases from V and 4 bases from J, the junction contained 5 bases not matched to a gene. Per germline, CDR1 MNHEY and CDR2 SMNVEV (reference sequence). The CDR3 covers 13 residues. The CDR3, as DNA: TGTGCCGCCCGGGACAGGGATAATGAAAAACTGTTTTTT. As protein: CAARDRDNEKLFF.

V is TRBV7-8 and J is TRBJ2-3, with 10 bases that match TRBD1. Looked up from germline, CDR1 is SGHVS and CDR2 is FQNEAQ. Germline trimming cut 6 bases from V and 1 base from J; bases unmatched to any gene: 4. The CDR3 runs to 15 residues. CDR3 nucleotide sequence: TGTGCCAGCAGGCCCGGGACAGGGGGCACAGATACGCAGTATTTT. Its translation is CASRPGTGGTDTQYF.

This clone turned up a few times. The V gene is TRBV5-1, the J gene TRBJ2-1; maybe TRBD2 (5 bases). Per germline, CDR1 SGHRS and CDR2 YFSETQ. The CDR3 consists of 15 residues. V was trimmed by 4 bases and J by 0 bases, leaving 11 bases between them. The CDR3 protein is CASSPEAVSYNEQFF. CDR3 bases: TGCGCCAGCAGCCCCGAAGCGGTCTCCTACAATGAGCAGTTCTTC.

This CDR3 is CASSYDTGKDGYTF. The CDR3 region has the DNA TGTGCCAGCAGTTACGATACAGGGAAAGATGGCTACACCTTC. The rearrangement joins TRBV6-6 to TRBJ1-2; perhaps TRBD1 as D (6 bases). CDR1 and CDR2 (germline): MNHNY, SVGAGI (reference sequence). The CDR3 sequence is 14 residues long. V shed 2 bases and J shed 6 bases, with 13 bases lying between them.